These 28 T cell receptor beta chains were all obtained from the same sample, sequenced in a study of response to subunit inactivated influenza vaccine. TCRdb reanalysed the RT-PCR reads using MiXCR and keeps one entry per CDR3 protein. This sample carries 860,000 or so distinct CDR3 sequences, 21% of them seen once, and the ten largest clones take 10%. The sample was PBMCs from blood, taken 4 to 6 days after vaccination. These receptors all stem from a man aged 50 or older who received an inactivated influenza vaccine.

The chain has TRBV4-3 and TRBJ2-7; TRBD2 is a possible D gene (7 bases). Looked up from germline, CDR1 is LGHNA and CDR2 is YSLEER. V was clipped by 0 bases and J by 4 bases, with 19 bases between them. This CDR3 spans 17 amino acids. The CDR3 nucleotides read TGCGCCAGCAGCCAAGATTGGGTTGGGGGGGCCCTATACGAGCAGTACTTC. It encodes CASSQDWVGGALYEQYF.

In its sample, this clonotype was seen a few times. The V call is TRBV4-3, the J call TRBJ2-2; D is unresolved. Germline CDR1 reads LGHNA; CDR2 reads YSLEER. This CDR3 spans 18 amino acids. V was clipped by 0 bases and J by 3 bases, with 17 bases between them. In DNA, the CDR3 is TGCGCCAGCAGCCAAGATTCCACCGGTTTCATTTACACCGGGGAGCTGTTTTTT. The encoded protein is CASSQDSTGFIYTGELFF.

This chain joins TRBV28 and TRBJ2-1; weak D call: TRBD1 (5 bases). The CDR3 contains 16 residues. The V gene's germline CDR1 is MDHEN and CDR2 SYDVKM. The V end lost 6 bases, the J end lost 4 bases, and 19 bases lay between the germline ends. The CDR3 here is CASSPLGASQYNEQFF. The CDR3 coding sequence is TGTGCCAGCAGCCCCCTTGGGGCTAGTCAGTACAATGAGCAGTTCTTC.

This chain joins TRBV9 and TRBJ2-7; 9 nucleotides line up with TRBD2. Germline loops: CDR1 SGDLS, CDR2 YYNGEE. Trimming took 0 bases from V and 2 from J; bases not matched to a gene: 9. The CDR3 length is 17 residues. The CDR3 loop is CASSVGISSGNTYEQYF. CDR3 DNA: TGTGCCAGCAGCGTAGGAATTTCTAGCGGGAACACCTACGAGCAGTACTTC.

This clonotype was seen a few times. The chain recombines TRBV12-3 or TRBV12-4 with TRBJ1-2, with 8 positions matching TRBD1. CDR3 size: 15 residues. Germline trimming cut 3 bases from V and 8 bases from J; bases unmatched to any gene: 11. The DNA of the CDR3 is TGTGCCAGCAGTTTCGGGGACAGGACGTTATGGGGCTACACCTTC. Amino acids: CASSFGDRTLWGYTF.

This clonotype was seen a few times. The V and J genes are TRBV29-1 and TRBJ1-5; weak D call: TRBD1 (5 bases). The V end lost 6 bases, the J end lost 3 bases, and 9 bases lay between the germline ends. Germline V gene data show CDR1 as SQVTM and CDR2 as ANQGSEA. The CDR3 consists of 12 residues. CDR3 bases: TGCAGCGTGACAGTTAACAATCAGCCCCAGCATTTT. The encoded protein is CSVTVNNQPQHF.

The sample holds a few counts of this clonotype. This chain links TRBV7-8 with TRBJ1-5; D is perhaps TRBD1 (5 bases). V shed 5 bases and J shed 6 bases, with 17 bases lying between them. The germline V gene has CDR1 SGHVS and CDR2 FQNEAQ. The CDR3 has 15 amino acids. This CDR3 reads CASSPLRGGGQPQHF. CDR3 nucleotides: TGTGCCAGCAGCCCCCTCCGGGGCGGTGGTCAGCCCCAGCATTTT.

This clonotype was seen more than once but under ten times. This sequence joins TRBV30 and TRBJ1-2, with a tentative D call TRBD1 (5 bases). The CDR3 runs 15 residues. Germline V gene lookup returns CDR1 GTSNPN and CDR2 SVGIG (reference sequence). Trimming removed 3 bases at V and 0 bases at J, with 14 bases between. CDR3: CAWRDNPAANYGYTF. The CDR3 nucleotides are TGTGCCTGGAGGGACAACCCGGCAGCTAACTATGGCTACACCTTC. The full variable domain, in which reference TRBV30 and TRBJ1-2 provide the parts outside the CDR3, is SQTIHQWPATLVQPVGSPLSLECTVEGTSNPNLYWYRQAAGRGLQLLFYSVGIGQISSEVPQNLSASRPQDRQFILSSKKLLLSDSGFYLCAWRDNPAANYGYTFGSGTRLTVV.

The chain recombines TRBV5-1 with TRBJ2-3; a possible D gene is TRBD2 (5 bases). Trimming cost V 5 bases and J 2 bases, with 15 bases left between them. This CDR3 contains 15 residues. Germline loops: CDR1 SGHRS, CDR2 YFSETQ. This CDR3 is CASRLGQAYTDTQYF. CDR3 nucleotides: TGCGCCAGCAGACTAGGGCAGGCGTACACAGATACGCAGTATTTT.

The V call is TRBV6-5, the J call TRBJ2-7; 9 positions agree with TRBD1. This CDR3 has 16 amino acids. With 4 bases clipped from V and 9 bases from J, the junction kept 16 bases outside the gene matches. Germline V gene sequence: CDR1 MNHEY, CDR2 SVGAGI. CDR3 in amino acids: CASSFTQGASLNGQYF. The CDR3 nucleotides read TGTGCCAGCAGTTTTACACAGGGGGCGAGTCTAAACGGGCAGTACTTC.

The rearrangement joins TRBV14 to TRBJ2-7, with a possible D match to TRBD2 (6 bases). The CDR3 sequence is 16 residues long. CDR1 SGHDN and CDR2 FVKESK come from the germline V gene. The V end lost 1 base, the J end lost 2 bases, and 15 bases lay between the germline ends. CDR3 DNA sequence: TGTGCCAGCAGCCAAGTCCCACGGGGGAAGACCTACGAGCAGTACTTC. Protein product: CASSQVPRGKTYEQYF.

V is TRBV28 and J is TRBJ2-1; D gene uncertain. CDR1 and CDR2 from the germline V gene are MDHEN and SYDVKM. V was trimmed by 4 bases and J by 8 bases, leaving 6 bases between them. The CDR3 has 11 amino acids. The CDR3 reads CASSYMDEQFF. In DNA, the CDR3 is TGTGCCAGCAGTTATATGGATGAGCAGTTCTTC.

V usage is TRBV20-1 and J usage is TRBJ2-3; D uncertain. V shed 1 base and J shed 0 bases, with 14 bases lying between them. The length of the CDR3 is 16 residues. Looked up from germline, CDR1 is DFQATT and CDR2 is SNEGSKA (reference sequence). The chain's CDR3 is CSARVYKGTSTDTQYF. For the CDR3, the DNA is TGCAGTGCTAGAGTATATAAGGGAACAAGCACAGATACGCAGTATTTT.

This clonotype has at least ten counts. The chain uses TRBV9 and TRBJ2-1; either TRBD1 or TRBD2 may supply D (5 bases each). This CDR3 region has 14 residues. Trimming took off 3 bases at V and 6 bases at J, with 13 bases between the two ends. Germline CDR1 and CDR2: SGDLS and YYNGEE. CDR3 region: CASSDGTAVNEQFF. The CDR3 coding sequence is TGTGCCAGCAGCGACGGGACGGCAGTCAATGAGCAGTTCTTC.

The chain recombines TRBV28 with TRBJ2-1, with 9 bases that match TRBD2. Germline lookup yields CDR1 MDHEN and CDR2 SYDVKM. CDR3 size: 12 residues. With 8 bases clipped from V and 8 bases from J, the junction kept 4 bases outside the gene matches. CDR3: CASDSGSYEQFF. The CDR3 DNA reads as TGTGCCAGCGATAGCGGGAGCTATGAGCAGTTCTTC.

This clonotype was observed a handful of times. Written as DNA, the CDR3 is TGTGCCAGCAGTTTTGAGCGGGTAGGGGAGCTGTTTTTT. It encodes CASSFERVGELFF. The rearrangement links TRBV12-3 or TRBV12-4 to TRBJ2-2; D is perhaps TRBD2 (6 bases). V gave up 3 bases and J gave up 8 bases, with 10 bases separating them. This CDR3 has 13 amino acids.

This clonotype was recorded many times. The chain joins TRBV6-5 to TRBJ2-1; D may match TRBD1 or TRBD2 (5 bases each). V gave up 2 bases and J gave up 1 base, with 9 bases separating them. The CDR3 has 15 amino acids. In germline, CDR1 is MNHEY, CDR2 SVGAGI. This CDR3 reads CASSYGDPSYNEQFF. DNA of the CDR3: TGTGCCAGCAGTTACGGGGACCCTTCCTACAATGAGCAGTTCTTC.

The V and J genes are TRBV7-6 and TRBJ2-5; D call uncertain. V lost 6 bases and J lost 9, with 14 bases in between. The V gene's germline CDR1 is SGHVS and CDR2 FNYEAQ. This CDR3 contains 12 residues. CDR3: CASSPNRVAQYF. The CDR3 region has the DNA TGTGCCAGCAGTCCCAACCGAGTGGCCCAGTACTTC. Full variable domain (rest looked up from reference TRBV7-6 and TRBJ2-5): GAGVSQSPRYKVTKRGQDVALRCDPISGHVSLYWYRQALGQGPEFLTYFNYEAQQDKSGLPNDRFSAERPEGSISTLTIQRTEQRDSAMYRCASSPNRVAQYFGPGTRLLVL.

This rearrangement joins TRBV7-2 to TRBJ2-3; D is unclear. Between the trimmed V and J ends, which lost 2 bases and 2 bases, there was a span of 5 bases. Per the germline V gene, CDR1 is SGHTA and CDR2 is FQGNSA. The CDR3 has 13 residues. The CDR3 is CASSLRPTDTQYF. Written as DNA, the CDR3 is TGTGCCAGCAGCTTACGCCCCACAGATACGCAGTATTTT.

This clonotype was seen only a few times. The chain uses TRBV6-5 and TRBJ2-5, with D unresolved. V was pared by 4 bases and J by 5 bases, with 11 bases between. The CDR3 is 13 residues long. Looked up from germline, CDR1 is MNHEY and CDR2 is SVGAGI. CDR3 bases: TGTGCCAGCAGTTCCTTAGGTGTGGAGACCCAGTACTTC. Translation gives CASSSLGVETQYF.

This chain uses TRBV29-1 with TRBJ2-7, with 7 bases aligning to TRBD1. Germline loops: CDR1 SQVTM, CDR2 ANQGSEA. This CDR3 comprises 12 residues. Unmatched junction bases numbered 6, after V lost 7 bases and J lost 3 bases. CDR3: CSARDSLYEQYF. The CDR3 region has the DNA TGCAGCGCCCGGGACAGCCTCTACGAGCAGTACTTC.

The V gene is TRBV20-1, the J gene TRBJ1-1; D unresolved. Germline V gives CDR1 DFQATT, CDR2 SNEGSKA (reference sequence). V was trimmed by 1 base and J by 1 base, leaving 4 bases between them. The CDR3 has 12 amino acids. CDR3 sequence: CSARGENTEAFF. Written as DNA, the CDR3 is TGCAGTGCTAGAGGAGAGAACACTGAAGCTTTCTTT.

Here the CDR3 reads CSANDRGGETQYF. In nucleotides, the CDR3 is TGCAGTGCCAACGACAGGGGAGGAGAGACCCAGTACTTC. The V and J genes are TRBV20-1 and TRBJ2-5; 8 bases fit TRBD1. The CDR3 covers 13 residues. The germline gives CDR1 DFQATT, CDR2 SNEGSKA (reference sequence). After removal of 6 bases from V and 4 bases from J, the junction contained 7 bases not matched to a gene.

This clonotype was observed a handful of times. This chain links TRBV11-1 with TRBJ2-5, with D possibly matching TRBD1 (5 bases). This CDR3 spans 18 amino acids. V was clipped by 5 bases and J by 2 bases, with 24 bases between them. The germline gives CDR1 SGHAT, CDR2 FQDESV (reference sequence). The CDR3 coding sequence is TGTGCCAGCAGCCCTCCCAGGGAAGTTGGGGTTCAACAAGAGACCCAGTACTTC. This sequence encodes CASSPPREVGVQQETQYF.

V and J are TRBV7-2 and TRBJ2-2; D remains unclear. This CDR3 spans 14 amino acids. Germline V gives CDR1 SGHTA, CDR2 FQGNSA. V shed 7 bases and J shed 5 bases, with 14 bases lying between them. CDR3 loop: CASTPLGPTGELFF. The CDR3 nucleotides read TGTGCCAGCACCCCCCTCGGCCCAACCGGGGAGCTGTTTTTT.

This clonotype was counted a few times. The rearrangement joins TRBV6-5 to TRBJ2-7, with 8 positions matching TRBD2. The J segment lost 3 bases and the V segment lost 2 bases, leaving 12 bases of the junction unmatched. CDR1 and CDR2 (germline): MNHEY, SVGAGI. The CDR3 runs to 17 residues. The CDR3 sequence is CASSYPLKASGLYEQYF. The CDR3, as DNA: TGTGCCAGCAGTTACCCGCTTAAGGCTAGCGGGCTCTACGAGCAGTACTTC.

This clonotype was counted only a few times. The chain has TRBV27 and TRBJ2-2; a weak D match, TRBD1 (5 bases). V dropped 1 base and J dropped 0 bases, with 9 bases sitting between them. Germline V gives CDR1 MNHEY, CDR2 SMNVEV (reference sequence). The CDR3 loop spans 16 amino acids. CDR3 sequence: CASSLYRGANTGELFF. Here the CDR3 DNA reads TGTGCCAGCAGTTTATATAGGGGCGCGAACACCGGGGAGCTGTTTTTT.

This clonotype showed up just a few times. V is TRBV5-1 and J is TRBJ2-1; TRBD2 agrees at 15 bases. There are 17 residues in the CDR3. Germline loops: CDR1 SGHRS, CDR2 YFSETQ. V lost 2 bases to trimming and J lost 4 bases; unmatched junction nucleotides: 4. CDR3 amino acids: CASSLGTSGGFYNEQFF. The CDR3 DNA follows: TGCGCCAGCAGCTTAGGGACTAGCGGGGGGTTTTACAATGAGCAGTTCTTC.